The 2 T cell receptor beta chains below all came from one sample that was sequenced in a study of blood T cell repertoires in COVID-19. Measured with immunoSEQ multiplex PCR; TCRdb has only the in-frame clones, and not every one. Altogether about 270,000 clones are present, about nine tenths being singletons, with the ten largest covering approximately 3%. Sequencing used PBMCs or T cells enriched from blood (not recorded which). All receptors derive from a woman between 45 and 60 years old who had recovered from COVID-19.

This clone occurred a few times. The chain uses TRBV5-3 and TRBJ1-2; D gene uncertain. TRBV5-3 is reported as an ORF; its role is uncertain. With 0 bases removed from V and 0 bases from J, the gap between germline ends came to 12 bases. The CDR3 runs 16 residues. The CDR3 here is CARSLVAGSTNYGYTF. The CDR3 DNA is TGTGCCAGAAGCTTGGTCGCAGGTTCCACTAACTATGGCTACACCTTC.

This chain connects TRBV7-9 to TRBJ1-1, with 7 bases matching TRBD1. Germline lookup yields CDR1 SEHNR and CDR2 FQNEAQ (reference sequence). The CDR3 has 15 residues. The junction had 8 bases not matched to a gene; V was cut back by 3 bases and J by 4 bases. The CDR3 reads CASSFLQGMTTEAFF. DNA for the CDR3: TGTGCCAGCAGCTTTTTACAGGGGATGACCACTGAAGCTTTCTTT.